These T cell receptor beta chains were read from a single sample in a study of early T cells in non-severe SARS-CoV-2 infection. TCRdb fed the 5' RACE reads into MiXCR, producing one record per CDR3 protein. The sample lists tens of thousands of distinct CDR3 sequences; 10% to 15% were seen once. The sample comprised whole blood. Receptor source: an adult who was a healthcare worker with PCR-confirmed SARS-CoV-2 infection or an uninfected control (not recorded which). The CDR3 runs from the conserved cysteine through the conserved F or W. Each record gives: D gene, clone size, J gene, V gene, CDR3 protein, CDR3 DNA. The D gene is left open where the match is weak. The listing skips clone size in some rows; elsewhere it reads once, few, many or a size class.

d_call: NA; clone_size: many; j_call: TRBJ1-1; v_call: TRBV7-2; cdr3_aa: CASSLTGLNTEVFF; cdr3_nt: TGTGCCAGCAGCTTGACAGGTCTGAACACTGAAGTTTTCTTT
d_call: TRBD1; clone_size: few; j_call: TRBJ2-7; v_call: TRBV7-3; cdr3_aa: CASSTQPGQGKQYF; cdr3_nt: TGTGCCAGCAGCACGCAACCGGGACAGGGGAAGCAGTACTTC
d_call: TRBD1; clone_size: few; j_call: TRBJ1-1; v_call: TRBV7-6; cdr3_aa: CASSLPQGAMNTEAFF; cdr3_nt: TGTGCCAGCAGCTTACCACAGGGGGCTATGAACACTGAAGCTTTCTTT
d_call: NA; clone_size: NA; j_call: TRBJ1-5; v_call: TRBV10-3; cdr3_aa: CAISAGEDSNQPQHF; cdr3_nt: TGTGCCATCAGTGCAGGAGAAGATAGCAATCAGCCCCAGCATTTT
d_call: NA; clone_size: many; j_call: TRBJ1-5; v_call: TRBV7-9; cdr3_aa: CASSLEQYQPQHF; cdr3_nt: TGTGCCAGCAGCTTAGAGCAGTATCAGCCCCAGCATTTT
d_call: TRBD2; clone_size: few; j_call: TRBJ2-5; v_call: TRBV7-9; cdr3_aa: CASSSGIAGDSQETQYF; cdr3_nt: TGTGCCAGCAGCTCCGGGATAGCGGGGGACTCCCAAGAGACCCAGTACTTC
d_call: NA; clone_size: many; j_call: TRBJ1-5; v_call: TRBV5-5; cdr3_aa: CASSLALGQPQHF; cdr3_nt: TGTGCCAGCAGCTTGGCCTTAGGGCAGCCCCAGCATTTT
d_call: NA; clone_size: NA; j_call: TRBJ2-6; v_call: TRBV20-1; cdr3_aa: CSAYSGANVLTF; cdr3_nt: TGCAGTGCTTACTCTGGGGCCAACGTCCTGACTTTC
d_call: TRBD1; clone_size: many; j_call: TRBJ1-2; v_call: TRBV7-9; cdr3_aa: CASRHARQGLRRGYTF; cdr3_nt: TGTGCCAGCAGGCACGCTCGACAGGGGTTAAGGCGAGGCTACACCTTC
d_call: TRBD1; clone_size: few; j_call: TRBJ1-1; v_call: TRBV12-3/TRBV12-4; cdr3_aa: CASSRTGVEAFF; cdr3_nt: TGTGCCAGCAGCCGCACAGGGGTTGAAGCTTTCTTT
d_call: TRBD1; clone_size: NA; j_call: TRBJ1-1; v_call: TRBV27; cdr3_aa: CASSFGGGNTEAFF; cdr3_nt: TGTGCCAGCAGTTTTGGAGGGGGCAACACTGAAGCTTTCTTT
d_call: NA; clone_size: many; j_call: TRBJ1-5; v_call: TRBV3-1; cdr3_aa: CASSQGLVGPQHF; cdr3_nt: TGTGCCAGCAGCCAAGGGCTGGTAGGTCCCCAGCATTTT
d_call: NA; clone_size: many; j_call: TRBJ1-2; v_call: TRBV6-5; cdr3_aa: CASSYGANYGYTF; cdr3_nt: TGTGCCAGCAGTTACGGAGCTAACTATGGCTACACCTTC
d_call: NA; clone_size: few; j_call: TRBJ1-5; v_call: TRBV18; cdr3_aa: CASSPSDYSNQPQHF; cdr3_nt: TGTGCCAGCTCACCATCAGATTATAGCAATCAGCCCCAGCATTTT
d_call: NA; clone_size: NA; j_call: TRBJ1-5; v_call: TRBV20-1; cdr3_aa: CSARGQAGSSNQPQHF; cdr3_nt: TGCAGTGCTAGAGGGCAGGCGGGCAGTAGCAATCAGCCCCAGCATTTT
d_call: NA; clone_size: many; j_call: TRBJ2-3; v_call: TRBV5-1; cdr3_aa: CASSSDNTDTQYF; cdr3_nt: TGCGCCAGCAGCTCTGACAACACAGATACGCAGTATTTT
d_call: TRBD2; clone_size: NA; j_call: TRBJ2-7; v_call: TRBV5-1; cdr3_aa: CASSLGLAGSYEQYF; cdr3_nt: TGCGCCAGCAGCCTGGGACTAGCGGGGTCCTACGAGCAGTACTTC